The sequence of this T cell receptor beta chain was determined in a study of blood T cell repertoires in COVID-19 (dated by TCRdb to between 2020 and 2021). Looking at the study overall: Samples from collaborators originated in the United States, Italy and Spain and spanned both the acute and convalescent phases of COVID-19. The prospective study material was composed of cDNA or gDNA derived from T cells, B-cell-depleted T cells, or PBMCs. Deeply sampled blood TCRbeta repertoires from subjects exposed to, actively infected with, or recovered from COVID-19 were included in the dataset. The samples were drawn from the first 160 participants of the ongoing ImmuneRACE study and from 950 to 1,500 subjects provided by 6 global collaborators. A freely available public database, intended as a resource for researchers studying the immune response to SARS-CoV-2, is where the repertoires were released. Nearly every sample came with metadata listing a de-identified subject ID, COVID-19 status, age in years and sex. Where available, HLA class I and class II types were obtained from metadata supplied by the sample provider rather than from assay-based typing. General findings and caveats noted by the study authors: The quantity of clinical and demographic metadata differed by source and by participant and was supplied without curation.

TCRbeta CDR3 regions were amplified from genomic DNA using the immunoSEQ Assay, a bias-controlled multiplex PCR. The published analysis was carried out like this. The number of nucleated cells in each sample was estimated from the amplification of reference gene primers within the assay. To quantify the absolute abundance of each unique TCRbeta CDR3 rearrangement, sequence reads were collapsed and filtered. For each sample, productive Simpson clonality was calculated as the square root of Simpson's diversity index across productive rearrangements. TCRdb re-hosts the immuneACCESS table, in-frame sequences only. Its copies lack some clones; in the studies checked, an unresolved V gene accounts for under half of them, and the cause for the rest is not known. V and J calls and clone size are those listed in that table; D and trimming were worked out from the DNA. A total of some 490,000 clones appear in this sample, 88% of them only once. The ten largest clones add up to 8.3% of the sample.

CDR3 length: 14 amino acids, cysteine to phenylalanine. Of all the DNA, just the CDR3 is kept, 42 bases in frame from base 1. CDR1 and CDR2 (SGHRS, YFSETQ) derive from the germline V gene. After removal of 0 bases from V and 6 bases from J, the junction retains 4 bases not matched to a gene. Participants in the prospective study were aged roughly 18 to 100 years, lived in 20 to 30 United States geographic areas, and enrolled through a virtual design. In the prospective study, cohorts were assigned on the basis of participant-reported clinical history obtained from a screening survey and a study questionnaire. Recovered participants in ImmuneRACE Cohort 3 were defined by two consecutive negative NP/OP PCR tests, clearance by a healthcare professional, or resolution of symptoms. Mobile phlebotomists in the prospective study collected whole blood, serum and a nasopharyngeal or oropharyngeal swab from every participant. Prospective study participants could optionally give additional blood draws and questionnaires over a roughly 2-month period. Blood samples from the prospective study were shipped frozen or at room temperature prior to DNA extraction.

Comments on this clone: Its target antigen remains unknown. No base qualities exist here, and no much larger clone lies one base off it.

The sample was PBMCs or T cells enriched from blood (not recorded which). The source is a woman aged 55-69 years who had recovered from COVID-19. The rearranged chain carries TRBV5-1 and TRBJ2-7; the junction holds 9 bases that match TRBD1. In nucleotides, the sequence is TGCGCCAGCAGCTTGGGACAGGGGGAATTCGAGCAGTACTTC. It is translated as CASSLGQGEFEQYF.